This T cell receptor beta chain was captured by sequencing in a study of T cells in Graves' hyperthyroidism and ophthalmopathy. Amplification of TCR beta CDR3 regions used RNA as the template. Researchers ran a first-round RT-PCR on the TCR CDR3 using the HTBI primer set. One entry per CDR3 protein results from TCRdb running MiXCR on the multiplex PCR reads. Here the sample spans hundreds of thousands of distinct CDR3 sequences, approximately 13% being singletons. V shed 1 base and J shed 7 bases, with 13 bases lying between them. The CDR3 runs 15 residues. Germline V gives CDR1 MGHRA, CDR2 YSYEKL. The source is a woman aged 35 to 49 with Graves' ophthalmopathy. The sample consisted of blood. The chain combines TRBV4-1 with TRBJ2-2, with D possibly matching TRBD1 (5 bases). Here the CDR3 DNA reads TGCGCCAGCAGCCAAGGGTCTGGGGCTGGCGGGGAGCTGTTTTTT. Its protein is CASSQGSGAGGELFF.